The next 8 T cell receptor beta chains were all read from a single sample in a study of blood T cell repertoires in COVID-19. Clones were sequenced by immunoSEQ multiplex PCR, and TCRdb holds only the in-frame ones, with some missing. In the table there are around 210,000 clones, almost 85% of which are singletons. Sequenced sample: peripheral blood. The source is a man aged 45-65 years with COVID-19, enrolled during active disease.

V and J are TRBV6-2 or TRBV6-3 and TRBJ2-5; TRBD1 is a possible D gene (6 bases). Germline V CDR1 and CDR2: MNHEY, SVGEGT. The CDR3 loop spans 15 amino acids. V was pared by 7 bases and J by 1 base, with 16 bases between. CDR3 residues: CASNPPGQFQETQYF. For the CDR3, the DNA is TGTGCCAGCAACCCCCCGGGACAATTCCAAGAGACCCAGTACTTC.

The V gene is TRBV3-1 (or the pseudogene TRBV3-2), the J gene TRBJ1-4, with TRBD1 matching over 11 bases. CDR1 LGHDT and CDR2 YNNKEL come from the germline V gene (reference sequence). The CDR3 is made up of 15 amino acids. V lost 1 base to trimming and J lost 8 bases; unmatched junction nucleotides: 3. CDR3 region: CASSQGGTGGEKLFF. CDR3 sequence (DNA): TGTGCCAGCAGCCAAGGCGGGACAGGGGGAGAAAAACTGTTTTTT.

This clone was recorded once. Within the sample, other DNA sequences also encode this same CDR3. The CDR3 loop reads CASSRQGGTEAFF. The CDR3 nucleotides read TGCGCCAGCAGCCGTCAGGGAGGGACTGAAGCTTTCTTT. The chain couples TRBV5-1 to TRBJ1-1; D perhaps matches TRBD1 (5 bases). V was clipped by 4 bases and J by 5 bases, with 12 bases between them. Germline CDR1 reads SGHRS; CDR2 reads YFSETQ. The CDR3 length is 13 residues.

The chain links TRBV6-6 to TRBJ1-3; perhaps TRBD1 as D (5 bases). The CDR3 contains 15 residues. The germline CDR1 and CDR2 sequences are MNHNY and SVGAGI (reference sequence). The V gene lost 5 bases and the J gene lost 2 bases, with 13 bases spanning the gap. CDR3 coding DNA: TGTGCCAGCAGTCTTAAGGGAGGGGCTGGAAACACCATATATTTT. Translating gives CASSLKGGAGNTIYF.

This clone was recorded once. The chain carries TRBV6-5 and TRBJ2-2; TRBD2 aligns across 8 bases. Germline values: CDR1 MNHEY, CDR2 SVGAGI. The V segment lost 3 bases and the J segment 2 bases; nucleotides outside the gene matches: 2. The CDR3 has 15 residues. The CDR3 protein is CASSYAGGNTGELFF. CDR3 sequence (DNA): TGTGCCAGCAGTTATGCGGGGGGCAACACCGGGGAGCTGTTTTTT.

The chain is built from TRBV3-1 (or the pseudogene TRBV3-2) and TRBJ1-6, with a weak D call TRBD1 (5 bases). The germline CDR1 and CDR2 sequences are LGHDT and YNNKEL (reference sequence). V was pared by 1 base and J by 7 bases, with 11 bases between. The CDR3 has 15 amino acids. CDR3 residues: CASSQGSGLNSPLHF. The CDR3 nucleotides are TGTGCCAGCAGCCAAGGTTCAGGGCTAAATTCACCCCTCCACTTT.

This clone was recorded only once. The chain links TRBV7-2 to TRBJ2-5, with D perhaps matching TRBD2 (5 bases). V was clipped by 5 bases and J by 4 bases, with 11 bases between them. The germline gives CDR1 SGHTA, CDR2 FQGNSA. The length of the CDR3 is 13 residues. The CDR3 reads CASSRWRRETQYF. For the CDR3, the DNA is TGTGCCAGCAGCCGTTGGAGGAGAGAGACCCAGTACTTC.

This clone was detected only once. The CDR3 sequence: CASSQGQGEKLFF. The CDR3, as DNA: TGTGCCAGCAGCCAAGGACAGGGAGAAAAACTGTTTTTT. The chain recombines TRBV4-2 with TRBJ1-4; 7 bases map to TRBD1. Germline V gene sequence: CDR1 LGHNA, CDR2 YNFKEQ. V was clipped by 1 base and J by 8 bases; unmatched bases: 1. The CDR3 length is 13 residues.